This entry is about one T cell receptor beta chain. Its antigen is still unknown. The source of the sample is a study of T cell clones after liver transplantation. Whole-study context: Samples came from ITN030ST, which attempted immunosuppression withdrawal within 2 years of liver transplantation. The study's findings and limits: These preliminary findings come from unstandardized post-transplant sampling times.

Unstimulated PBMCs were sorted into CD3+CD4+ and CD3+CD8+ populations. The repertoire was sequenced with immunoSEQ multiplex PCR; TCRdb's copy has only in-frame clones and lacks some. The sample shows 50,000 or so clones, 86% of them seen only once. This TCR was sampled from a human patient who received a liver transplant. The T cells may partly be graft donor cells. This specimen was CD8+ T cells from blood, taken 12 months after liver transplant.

CDR3 region: CASSFSGTSYEQYF. The CDR3 DNA reads as TGTGCCAGCAGTTTTTCCGGGACGTCCTACGAGCAGTACTTC. V gene TRBV27 combines with J gene TRBJ2-7; the D call may be TRBD1 or TRBD2 (5 bases each). CDR1 and CDR2 from the germline V gene are MNHEY and SMNVEV (reference sequence). Trimming stripped 3 bases from V and 1 base from J, with 10 bases between. This CDR3 region has 14 residues.